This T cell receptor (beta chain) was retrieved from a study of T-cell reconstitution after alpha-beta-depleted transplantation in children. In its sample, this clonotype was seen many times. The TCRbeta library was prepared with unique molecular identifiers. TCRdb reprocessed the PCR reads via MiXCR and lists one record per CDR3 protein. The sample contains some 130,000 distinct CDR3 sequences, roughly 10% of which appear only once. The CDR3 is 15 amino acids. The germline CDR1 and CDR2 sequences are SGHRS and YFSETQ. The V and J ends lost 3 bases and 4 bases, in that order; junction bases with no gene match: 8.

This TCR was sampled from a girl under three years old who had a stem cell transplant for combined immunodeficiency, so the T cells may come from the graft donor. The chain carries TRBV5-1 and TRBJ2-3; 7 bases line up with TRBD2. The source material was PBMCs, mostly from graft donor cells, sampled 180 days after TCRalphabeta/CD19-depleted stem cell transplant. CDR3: CASSSGGSWADTQYF. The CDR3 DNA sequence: TGCGCCAGCAGCTCCGGGGGGAGTTGGGCAGATACGCAGTATTTT.